These 5 T cell receptor beta chains were all obtained from the same sample, sequenced in a study of cytomegalovirus exposure and HLA in healthy donors. The PCR ran on 60 Vbeta and 13 Jbeta primers. Profiled with immunoSEQ multiplex PCR; TCRdb holds only in-frame clones, not every one. The top ten clones hold around 1.3% of a sample with around 150,000 clones, roughly 80% of them seen once. The sequencing sample was made of PBMCs. The receptors come from a woman in her 50s in good health and CMV-seronegative.

This clone was recorded only once. The gene calls are TRBV5-4 and TRBJ1-1; D remains ambiguous. V was shortened by 1 base and J by 1 base, with 11 bases between the two germline ends. Germline V gene sequence: CDR1 SGHNT, CDR2 YYREEE (reference sequence). The CDR3 extends over 15 amino acids. This CDR3 reads CASSLRQAGNTEAFF. Here the CDR3 DNA reads TGTGCCAGCAGCTTGAGGCAGGCCGGGAACACTGAAGCTTTCTTT.

The V and J genes are TRBV9 and TRBJ2-3; 11 bases line up with TRBD2. Unmatched junction bases numbered 12, after V lost 3 bases and J lost 6 bases. The CDR3 spans 17 residues. CDR1 and CDR2 (germline): SGDLS, YYNGEE. The CDR3, as DNA: TGTGCCAGCAGCGACGGACTACTAGCGGGGGTGGATGATACGCAGTATTTT. Translated: CASSDGLLAGVDDTQYF.

This rearrangement joins TRBV5-1 to TRBJ2-3; a possible D gene is TRBD1 (6 bases). This CDR3 is 14 amino acids long. Trimming removed 1 base from V and 6 bases from J, with 12 bases in between. The germline V gene encodes CDR1 SGHRS and CDR2 YFSETQ. The DNA for the CDR3 is TGCGCCAGCAGCTTGAAAGGGGGAAAGGATACGCAGTATTTT. Encoded protein: CASSLKGGKDTQYF.

This clone has just a few counts. This chain links TRBV28 with TRBJ1-1; 7 bases line up with TRBD1. The CDR3 length is 14 residues. Trimming removed 5 bases from V and 7 bases from J; junction bases left unmatched: 10. Looked up from germline, CDR1 is MDHEN and CDR2 is SYDVKM. CDR3 residues: CASSLQPGQIEAFF. DNA of the CDR3: TGTGCCAGCAGTCTGCAGCCGGGACAGATTGAAGCTTTCTTT.

This clone was counted only a few times. The gene calls are TRBV4-1 and TRBJ1-3; 9 bases agree with TRBD1. The germline V gene encodes CDR1 MGHRA and CDR2 YSYEKL. V was clipped by 1 base and J by 3 bases; unmatched bases: 10. This CDR3 has 18 residues. The chain's CDR3 is CASSQGRMTGGRGNTIYF. The CDR3 DNA follows: TGCGCCAGCAGCCAAGGACGAATGACAGGGGGACGTGGAAACACCATATATTTT.